The entry below gives a single T cell receptor beta chain sequence along with its context. This sample stems from a study of monozygotic twins with inflammatory bowel disease. After re-calling the 5' RACE reads, TCRdb lists one entry per CDR3 protein, DNA absent. Its clone listing holds fewer than 450,000 distinct CDR3 sequences. CDR1 and CDR2 from the germline V gene are SGHTA and FQGNSA. The CDR3 has 14 amino acids. This TCR came from a human donor with ulcerative colitis or Crohn's disease, or a healthy co-twin of an affected twin (not recorded which). J is TRBJ2-5 and V is TRBV7-2; TCRdb's assignment of TRBD1 cannot be checked, as there is no DNA. The sample taken for sequencing was blood. The CDR3 sequence: CASSYDRGRETQYF.